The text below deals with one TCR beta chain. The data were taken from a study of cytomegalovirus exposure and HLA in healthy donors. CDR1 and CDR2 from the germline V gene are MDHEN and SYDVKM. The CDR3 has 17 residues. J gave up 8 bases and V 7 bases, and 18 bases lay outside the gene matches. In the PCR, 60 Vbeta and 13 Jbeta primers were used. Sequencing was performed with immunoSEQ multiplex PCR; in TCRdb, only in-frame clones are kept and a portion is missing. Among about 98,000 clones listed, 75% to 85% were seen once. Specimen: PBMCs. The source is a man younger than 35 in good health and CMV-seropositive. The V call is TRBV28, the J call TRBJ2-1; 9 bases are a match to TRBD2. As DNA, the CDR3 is TGTGCCAGCATAAGGCGGGGGGGCCGTATAACCATCCATGAGCAGTTCTTC. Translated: CASIRRGGRITIHEQFF.